Listed below are T cell receptor beta chains from one sample, sequenced in a study of T-cell reconstitution after alpha-beta-depleted transplantation in children. TCRdb used MiXCR to reprocess the PCR reads, holding one entry per CDR3 protein. The table lists 250,000 to 300,000 distinct CDR3 sequences, over 7.5% of them singletons. The sample in question was peripheral blood, obtained 360 days after TCRalphabeta/CD19-depleted stem cell transplant. These receptors were taken from a female patient between 2 and 15 years old who had a stem cell transplant for Fanconi anemia, so the T cells may come from the graft donor. CDR3s include the opening cysteine and the closing phenylalanine or tryptophan. Each record gives: clone size, J gene, D gene, V gene, CDR3 DNA, CDR3 protein. A D gene is named only where the DNA matches it firmly. Some rows have no size entry. The others give once, few or many, or a class for an expanded clone.

many,TRBJ2-3,TRBD1,TRBV6-4,TGTGCCAGCAGTGCTGACAGGGTAGGCACAGATACGCAGTATTTT,CASSADRVGTDTQYF
many,TRBJ2-1,TRBD2,TRBV5-4,TGTGCCAGCAGCTCCCGGACTAGCGGGAGTTCCTACAATGAGCAGTTCTTC,CASSSRTSGSSYNEQFF
many,TRBJ1-5,TRBD1,TRBV20-1,TGCAGTGCCACAGGGGAGCGTCAGCCCCAGCATTTT,CSATGERQPQHF
.,TRBJ2-7,.,TRBV27,TGTGCCAGCAGTTCGTGGATTACCTCCTACGAGCAGTACTTC,CASSSWITSYEQYF
few,TRBJ1-5,.,TRBV20-1,TGCAGTGCTAGAGACCCACAAGGTTCCCCTCCTTCGCCCCAGCATTTT,CSARDPQGSPPSPQHF
many,TRBJ2-4,TRBD2,TRBV3-1,TGTGCCAGCAGCCAGGGACTAGCGGGGATGCTAGCCAAAAACATTCAGTACTTC,CASSQGLAGMLAKNIQYF
many,TRBJ2-1,.,TRBV20-1,TGCAGTGCCCAATCGGGGACCCGCTCCTACAATGAGCAGTTCTTC,CSAQSGTRSYNEQFF
many,TRBJ2-1,.,TRBV7-8,TGTGCCAGCAGCTCAAAGAGGGGGAATTCCTACAATGAGCAGTTCTTC,CASSSKRGNSYNEQFF
many,TRBJ2-1,TRBD2,TRBV28,TGTGCCAGCAGTTTAATTCGAAGCGGGAGGGCCAGCAATGAGCAGTTCTTC,CASSLIRSGRASNEQFF
many,TRBJ2-4,TRBD1,TRBV7-2,TGTGCCAGCAGTCTTATTTTGGGACAGCTATACTTC,CASSLILGQLYF
.,TRBJ2-7,.,TRBV30,TGTGCCTGGAGTGTACAGGAGGGATACGAGCAGTACTTC,CAWSVQEGYEQYF
few,TRBJ1-2,.,TRBV14,TGTGCCAGCAGCCCCAGACAGGAAATAAACTATGGCTACACCTTC,CASSPRQEINYGYTF
many,TRBJ2-3,.,TRBV7-2,TGTGCCAGCAGCTTTTTTTCAGATACGCAGTATTTT,CASSFFSDTQYF
.,TRBJ1-2,TRBD1,TRBV7-3,TGTGCCAGCAGCTTAACGACAGGGGTTAAAGATGGCTACACCTTC,CASSLTTGVKDGYTF
many,TRBJ2-3,.,TRBV10-1,TGCGCCGCAACTAAGGCTAGTCGCACAGATACGCAGTATTTT,CAATKASRTDTQYF
many,TRBJ2-1,TRBD2,TRBV9,TGTGCCAGCAGCGAAATAGCGGGGGGGCCCAATGAGCAGTTCTTC,CASSEIAGGPNEQFF